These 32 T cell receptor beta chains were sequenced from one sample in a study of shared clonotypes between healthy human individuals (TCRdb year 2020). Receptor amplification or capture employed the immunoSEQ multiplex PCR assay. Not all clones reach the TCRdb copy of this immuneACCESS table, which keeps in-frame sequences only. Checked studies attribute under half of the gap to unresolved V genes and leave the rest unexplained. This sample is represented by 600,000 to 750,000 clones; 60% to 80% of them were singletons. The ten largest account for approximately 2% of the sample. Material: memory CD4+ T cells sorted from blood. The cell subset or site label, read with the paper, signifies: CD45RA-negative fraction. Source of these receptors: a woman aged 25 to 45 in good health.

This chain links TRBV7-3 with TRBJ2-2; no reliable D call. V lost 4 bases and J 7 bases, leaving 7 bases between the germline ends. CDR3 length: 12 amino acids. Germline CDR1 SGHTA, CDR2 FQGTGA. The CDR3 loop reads CASSSELGELFF. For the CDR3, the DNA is TGTGCCAGCAGCTCAGAACTCGGGGAGCTGTTTTTT.

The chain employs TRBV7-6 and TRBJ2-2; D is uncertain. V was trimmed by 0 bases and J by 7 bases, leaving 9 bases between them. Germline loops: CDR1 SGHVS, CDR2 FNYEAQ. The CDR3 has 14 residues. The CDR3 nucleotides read TGTGCCAGCAGCTTAGCTCCGGAGCTCGGGGAGCTGTTTTTT. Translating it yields CASSLAPELGELFF.

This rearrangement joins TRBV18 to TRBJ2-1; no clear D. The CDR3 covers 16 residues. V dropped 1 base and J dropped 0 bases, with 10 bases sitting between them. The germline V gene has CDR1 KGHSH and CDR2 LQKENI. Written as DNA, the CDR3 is TGTGCCAGCTCACCACAGGAACCGAGCTCCTACAATGAGCAGTTCTTC. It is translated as CASSPQEPSSYNEQFF. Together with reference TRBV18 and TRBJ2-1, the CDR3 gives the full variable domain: NAGVMQNPRHLVRRRGQEARLRCSPMKGHSHVYWYRQLPEEGLKFMVYLQKENIIDESGMPKERFSAEFPKEGPSILRIQQVVRGDSAAYFCASSPQEPSSYNEQFFGPGTRLTVL.

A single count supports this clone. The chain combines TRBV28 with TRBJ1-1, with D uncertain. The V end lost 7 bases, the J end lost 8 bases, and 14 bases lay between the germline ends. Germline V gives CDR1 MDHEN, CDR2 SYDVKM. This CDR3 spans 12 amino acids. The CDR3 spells CASTPGLQEAFF. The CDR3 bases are TGTGCCAGCACCCCCGGTCTTCAAGAAGCTTTCTTT.

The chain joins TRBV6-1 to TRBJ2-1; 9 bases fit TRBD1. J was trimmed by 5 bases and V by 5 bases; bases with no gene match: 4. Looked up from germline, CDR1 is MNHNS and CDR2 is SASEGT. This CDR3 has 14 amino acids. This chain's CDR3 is CASSWDRENNEQFF. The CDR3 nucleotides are TGTGCCAGCAGTTGGGACAGGGAAAACAATGAGCAGTTCTTC.

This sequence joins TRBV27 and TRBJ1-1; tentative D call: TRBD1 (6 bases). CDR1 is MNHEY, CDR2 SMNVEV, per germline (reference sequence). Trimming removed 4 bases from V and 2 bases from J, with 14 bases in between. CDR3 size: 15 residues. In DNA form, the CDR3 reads TGTGCCAGCAGTTCGTGGGGGGCTGTAAACACTGAAGCTTTCTTT. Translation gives CASSSWGAVNTEAFF.

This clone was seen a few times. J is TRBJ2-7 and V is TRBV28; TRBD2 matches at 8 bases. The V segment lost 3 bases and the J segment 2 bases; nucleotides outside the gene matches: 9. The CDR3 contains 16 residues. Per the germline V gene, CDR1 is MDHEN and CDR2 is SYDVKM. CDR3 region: CASSFRTGLGPYEQYF. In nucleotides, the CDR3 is TGTGCCAGCAGTTTCCGGACGGGACTAGGGCCCTACGAGCAGTACTTC.

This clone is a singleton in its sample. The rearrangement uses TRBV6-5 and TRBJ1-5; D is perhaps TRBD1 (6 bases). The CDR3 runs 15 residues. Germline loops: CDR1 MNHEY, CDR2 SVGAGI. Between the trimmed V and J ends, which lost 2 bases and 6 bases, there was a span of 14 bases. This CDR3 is CASSYGRGFGQPQHF. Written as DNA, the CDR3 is TGTGCCAGCAGTTACGGCAGGGGCTTTGGTCAGCCCCAGCATTTT.

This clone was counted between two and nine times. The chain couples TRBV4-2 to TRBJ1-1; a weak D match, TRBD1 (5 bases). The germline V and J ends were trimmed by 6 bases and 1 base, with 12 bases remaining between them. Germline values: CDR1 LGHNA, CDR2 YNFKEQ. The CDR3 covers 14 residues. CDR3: CASRDGGPNTEAFF. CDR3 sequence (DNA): TGTGCCAGCAGGGATGGGGGTCCGAACACTGAAGCTTTCTTT.

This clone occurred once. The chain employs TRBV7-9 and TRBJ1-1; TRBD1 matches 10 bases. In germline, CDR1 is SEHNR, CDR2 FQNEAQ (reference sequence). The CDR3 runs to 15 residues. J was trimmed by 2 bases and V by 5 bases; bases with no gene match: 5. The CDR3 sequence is CASSPGDRGNTEAFF. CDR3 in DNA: TGTGCCAGCAGCCCCGGGGACAGGGGTAACACTGAAGCTTTCTTT.

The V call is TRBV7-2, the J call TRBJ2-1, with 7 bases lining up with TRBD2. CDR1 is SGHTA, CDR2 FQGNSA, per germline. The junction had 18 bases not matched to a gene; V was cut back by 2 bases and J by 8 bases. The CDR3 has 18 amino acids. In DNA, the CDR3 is TGTGCCAGCAGCTTAAGTCTTGGGCGGGAGCCCCGGCTGGATGAGCAGTTCTTC. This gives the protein CASSLSLGREPRLDEQFF. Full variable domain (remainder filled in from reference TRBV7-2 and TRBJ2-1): GAGVSQSPSNKVTEKGKDVELRCDPISGHTALYWYRQSLGQGLEFLIYFQGNSAPDKSGLPSDRFSAERTGGSVSTLTIQRTQQEDSAVYLCASSLSLGREPRLDEQFFGPGTRLTVL.

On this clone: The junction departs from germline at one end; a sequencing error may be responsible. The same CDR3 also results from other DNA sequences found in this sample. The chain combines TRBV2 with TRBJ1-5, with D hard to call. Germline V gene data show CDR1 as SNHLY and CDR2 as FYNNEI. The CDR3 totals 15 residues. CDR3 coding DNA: TGTGCCAGCAGCGAAGAAAGATATAGCAATCAGCCCCAGCATTTT. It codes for CASSEERYSNQPQHF.

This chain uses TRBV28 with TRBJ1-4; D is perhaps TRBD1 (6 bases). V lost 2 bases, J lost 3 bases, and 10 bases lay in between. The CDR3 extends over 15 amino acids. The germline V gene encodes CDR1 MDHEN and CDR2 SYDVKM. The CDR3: CASSLQGRANEKLFF. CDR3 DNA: TGTGCCAGCAGTTTACAGGGGCGGGCTAATGAAAAACTGTTTTTT.

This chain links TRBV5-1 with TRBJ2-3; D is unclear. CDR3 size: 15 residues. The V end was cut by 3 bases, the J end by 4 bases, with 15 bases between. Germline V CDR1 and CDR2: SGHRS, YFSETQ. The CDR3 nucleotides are TGCGCCAGCAGCTCCCTCCTCGTCACTTCAGATACGCAGTATTTT. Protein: CASSSLLVTSDTQYF.

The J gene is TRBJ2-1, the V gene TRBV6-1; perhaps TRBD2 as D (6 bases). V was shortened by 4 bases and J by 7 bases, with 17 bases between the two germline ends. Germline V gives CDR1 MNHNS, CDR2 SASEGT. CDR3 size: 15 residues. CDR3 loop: CASSGRLDAWNEQFF. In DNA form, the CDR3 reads TGTGCCAGCAGTGGCCGACTAGATGCCTGGAATGAGCAGTTCTTC.

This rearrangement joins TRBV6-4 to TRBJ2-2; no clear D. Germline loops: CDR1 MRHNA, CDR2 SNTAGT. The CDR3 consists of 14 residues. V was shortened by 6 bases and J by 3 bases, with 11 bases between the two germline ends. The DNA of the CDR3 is TGTGCCAGCAGAATCCAGGCCTACACCGGGGAGCTGTTTTTT. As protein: CASRIQAYTGELFF.

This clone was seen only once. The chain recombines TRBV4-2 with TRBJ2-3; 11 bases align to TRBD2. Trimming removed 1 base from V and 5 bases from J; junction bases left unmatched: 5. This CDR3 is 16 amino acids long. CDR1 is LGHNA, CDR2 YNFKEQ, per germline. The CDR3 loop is CASSQGALAGVDTQYF. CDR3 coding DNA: TGTGCCAGCAGCCAAGGTGCACTAGCGGGAGTAGATACGCAGTATTTT.

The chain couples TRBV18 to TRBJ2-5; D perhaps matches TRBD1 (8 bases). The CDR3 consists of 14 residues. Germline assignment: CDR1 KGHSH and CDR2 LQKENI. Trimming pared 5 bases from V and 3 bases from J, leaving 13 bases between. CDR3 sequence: CASSSGTGKETQYF. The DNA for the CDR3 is TGTGCCAGCTCAAGCGGGACAGGAAAAGAGACCCAGTACTTC.

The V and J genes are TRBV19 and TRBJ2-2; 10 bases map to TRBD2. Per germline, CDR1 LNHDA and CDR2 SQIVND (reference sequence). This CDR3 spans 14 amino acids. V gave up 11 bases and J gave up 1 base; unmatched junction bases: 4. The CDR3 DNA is TGTGCCGGGCGGACTAGCGGGAACACCGGGGAGCTGTTTTTT. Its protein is CAGRTSGNTGELFF.

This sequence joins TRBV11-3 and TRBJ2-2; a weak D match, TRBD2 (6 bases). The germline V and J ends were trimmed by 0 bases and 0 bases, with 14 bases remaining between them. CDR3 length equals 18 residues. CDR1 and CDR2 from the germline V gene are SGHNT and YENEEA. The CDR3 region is CASSLDRVGRANTGELFF. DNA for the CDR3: TGTGCCAGCAGCTTAGATCGGGTCGGGAGAGCGAACACCGGGGAGCTGTTTTTT.

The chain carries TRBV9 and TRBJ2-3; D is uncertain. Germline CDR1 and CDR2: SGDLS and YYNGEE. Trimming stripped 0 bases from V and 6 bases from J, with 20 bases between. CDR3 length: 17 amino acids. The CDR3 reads CASSVDPEDLRRDTQYF. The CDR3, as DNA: TGTGCCAGCAGCGTAGACCCTGAGGACCTCCGACGCGATACGCAGTATTTT.

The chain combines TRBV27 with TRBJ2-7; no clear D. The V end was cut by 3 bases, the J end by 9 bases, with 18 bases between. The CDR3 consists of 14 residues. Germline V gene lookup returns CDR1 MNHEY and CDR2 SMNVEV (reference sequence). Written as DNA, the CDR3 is TGTGCCAGCAGTTTCGCGGCAGGTACTCCCTCGCAGTACTTC. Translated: CASSFAAGTPSQYF.

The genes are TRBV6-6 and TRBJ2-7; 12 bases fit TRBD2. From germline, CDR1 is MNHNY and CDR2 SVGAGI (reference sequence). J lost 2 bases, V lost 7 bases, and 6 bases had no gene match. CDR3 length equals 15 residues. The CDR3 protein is CASTSGRAGPYEQYF. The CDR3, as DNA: TGTGCCAGCACTAGCGGGAGGGCCGGACCCTACGAGCAGTACTTC.

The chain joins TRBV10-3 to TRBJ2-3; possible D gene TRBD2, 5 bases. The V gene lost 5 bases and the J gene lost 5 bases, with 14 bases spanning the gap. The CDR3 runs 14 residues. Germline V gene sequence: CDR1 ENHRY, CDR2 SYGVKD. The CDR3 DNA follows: TGTGCCATCAGTTCTGCGGGTCGTGGAGATACGCAGTATTTT. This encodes CAISSAGRGDTQYF.

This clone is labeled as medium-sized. In DNA form, the CDR3 reads TGTGCCAGCAGTCAGTTACAGGGGGCTCACACTGAAGCTTTCTTT. Amino acid sequence: CASSQLQGAHTEAFF. V is TRBV6-5 and J is TRBJ1-1; TRBD1 matches at 9 bases. The CDR3 is made up of 15 amino acids. V was clipped by 5 bases and J by 3 bases; unmatched bases: 7. The germline gives CDR1 MNHEY, CDR2 SVGAGI.

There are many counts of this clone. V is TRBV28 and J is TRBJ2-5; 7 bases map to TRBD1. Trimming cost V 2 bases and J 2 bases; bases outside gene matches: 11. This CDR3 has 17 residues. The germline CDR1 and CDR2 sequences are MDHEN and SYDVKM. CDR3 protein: CASSLRRSGGRQETQYF. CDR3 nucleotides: TGTGCCAGCAGTTTAAGGCGTTCAGGGGGTAGACAAGAGACCCAGTACTTC.

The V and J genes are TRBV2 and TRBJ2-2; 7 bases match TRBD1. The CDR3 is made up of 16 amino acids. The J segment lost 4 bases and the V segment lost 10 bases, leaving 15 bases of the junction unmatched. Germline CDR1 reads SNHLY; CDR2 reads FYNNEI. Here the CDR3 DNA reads TGTGCCACCTGGGGTTTCGGACAGGTTCTCACCGGGGAGCTGTTTTTT. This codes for CATWGFGQVLTGELFF.

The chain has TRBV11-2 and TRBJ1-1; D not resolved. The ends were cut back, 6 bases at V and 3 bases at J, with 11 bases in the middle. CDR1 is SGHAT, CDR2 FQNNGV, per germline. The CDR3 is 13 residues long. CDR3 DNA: TGTGCCAGCAGGTTTCAGCCGGACACTGAAGCTTTCTTT. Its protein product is CASRFQPDTEAFF.

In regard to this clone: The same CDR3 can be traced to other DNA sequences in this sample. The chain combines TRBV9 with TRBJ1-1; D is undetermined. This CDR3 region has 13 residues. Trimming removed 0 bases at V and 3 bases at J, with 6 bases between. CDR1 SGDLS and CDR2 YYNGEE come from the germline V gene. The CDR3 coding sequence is TGTGCCAGCAGCGTAGTCTGGGACACTGAAGCTTTCTTT. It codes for CASSVVWDTEAFF.

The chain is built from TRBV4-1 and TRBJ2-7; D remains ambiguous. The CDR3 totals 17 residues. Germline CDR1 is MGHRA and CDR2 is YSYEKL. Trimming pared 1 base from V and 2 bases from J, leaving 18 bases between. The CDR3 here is CASSQVGRARAAYEQYF. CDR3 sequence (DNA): TGCGCCAGCAGCCAAGTCGGAAGGGCCCGTGCGGCCTACGAGCAGTACTTC.

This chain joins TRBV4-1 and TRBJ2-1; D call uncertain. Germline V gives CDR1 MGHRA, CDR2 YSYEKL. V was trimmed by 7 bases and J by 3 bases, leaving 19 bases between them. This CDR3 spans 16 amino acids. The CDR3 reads CASTSSLVDFYNEQFF. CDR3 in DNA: TGCGCCAGCACCTCCTCATTAGTGGATTTCTACAATGAGCAGTTCTTC.

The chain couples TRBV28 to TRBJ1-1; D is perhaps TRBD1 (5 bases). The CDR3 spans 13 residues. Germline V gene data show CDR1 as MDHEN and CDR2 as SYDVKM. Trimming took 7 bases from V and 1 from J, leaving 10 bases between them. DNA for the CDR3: TGTGCCAGCATCCTGACAGCGAACACTGAAGCTTTCTTT. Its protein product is CASILTANTEAFF.